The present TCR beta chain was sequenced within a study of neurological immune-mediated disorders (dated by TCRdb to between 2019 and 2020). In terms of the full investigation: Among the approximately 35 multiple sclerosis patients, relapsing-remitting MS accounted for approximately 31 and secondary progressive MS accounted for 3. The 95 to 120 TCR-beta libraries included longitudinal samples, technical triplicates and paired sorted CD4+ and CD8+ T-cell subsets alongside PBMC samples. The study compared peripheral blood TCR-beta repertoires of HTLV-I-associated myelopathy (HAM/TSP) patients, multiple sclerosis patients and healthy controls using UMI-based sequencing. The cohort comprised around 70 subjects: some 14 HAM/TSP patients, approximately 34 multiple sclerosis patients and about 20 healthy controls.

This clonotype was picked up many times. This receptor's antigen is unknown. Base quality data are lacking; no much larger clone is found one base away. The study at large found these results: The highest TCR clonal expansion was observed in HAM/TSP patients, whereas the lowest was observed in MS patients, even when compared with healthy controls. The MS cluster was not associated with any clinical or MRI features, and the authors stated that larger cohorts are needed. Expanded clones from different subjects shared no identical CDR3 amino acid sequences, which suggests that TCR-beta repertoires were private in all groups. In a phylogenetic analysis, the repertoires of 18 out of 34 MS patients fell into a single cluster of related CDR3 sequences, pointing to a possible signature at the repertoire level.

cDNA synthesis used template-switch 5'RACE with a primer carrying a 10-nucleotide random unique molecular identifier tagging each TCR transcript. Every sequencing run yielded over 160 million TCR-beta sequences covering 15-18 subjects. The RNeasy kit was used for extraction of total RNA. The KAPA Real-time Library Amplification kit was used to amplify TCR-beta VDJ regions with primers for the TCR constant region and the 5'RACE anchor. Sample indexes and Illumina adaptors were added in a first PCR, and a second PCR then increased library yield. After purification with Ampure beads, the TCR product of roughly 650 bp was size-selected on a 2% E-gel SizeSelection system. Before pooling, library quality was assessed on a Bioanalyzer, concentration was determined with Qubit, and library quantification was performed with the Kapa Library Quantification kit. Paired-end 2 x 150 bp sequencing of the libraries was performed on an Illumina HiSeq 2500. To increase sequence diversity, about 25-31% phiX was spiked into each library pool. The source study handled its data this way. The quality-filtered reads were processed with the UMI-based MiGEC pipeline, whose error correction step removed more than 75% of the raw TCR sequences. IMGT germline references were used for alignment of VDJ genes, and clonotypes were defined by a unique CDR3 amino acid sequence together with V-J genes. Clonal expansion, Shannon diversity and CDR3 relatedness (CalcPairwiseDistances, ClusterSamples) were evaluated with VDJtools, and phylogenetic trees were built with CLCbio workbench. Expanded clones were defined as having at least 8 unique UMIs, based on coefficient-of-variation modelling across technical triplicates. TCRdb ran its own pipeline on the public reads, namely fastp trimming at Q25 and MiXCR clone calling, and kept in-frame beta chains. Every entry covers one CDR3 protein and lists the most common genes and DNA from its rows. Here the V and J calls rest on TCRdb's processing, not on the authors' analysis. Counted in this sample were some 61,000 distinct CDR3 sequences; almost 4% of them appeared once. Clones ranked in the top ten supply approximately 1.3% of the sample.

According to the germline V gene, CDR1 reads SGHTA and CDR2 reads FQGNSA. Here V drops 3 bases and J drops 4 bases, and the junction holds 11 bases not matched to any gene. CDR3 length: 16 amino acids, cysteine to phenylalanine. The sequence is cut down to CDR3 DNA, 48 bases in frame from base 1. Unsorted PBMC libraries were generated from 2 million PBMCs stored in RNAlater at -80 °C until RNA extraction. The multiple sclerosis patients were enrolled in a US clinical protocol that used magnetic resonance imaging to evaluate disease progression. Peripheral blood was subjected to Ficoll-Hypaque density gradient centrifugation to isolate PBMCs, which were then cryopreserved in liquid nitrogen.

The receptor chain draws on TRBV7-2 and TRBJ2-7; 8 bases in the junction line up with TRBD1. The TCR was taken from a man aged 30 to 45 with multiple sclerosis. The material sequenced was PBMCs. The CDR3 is CASSFGFGRGQYEQYF. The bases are TGTGCCAGCAGCTTCGGTTTCGGCAGGGGGCAATACGAGCAGTACTTC.